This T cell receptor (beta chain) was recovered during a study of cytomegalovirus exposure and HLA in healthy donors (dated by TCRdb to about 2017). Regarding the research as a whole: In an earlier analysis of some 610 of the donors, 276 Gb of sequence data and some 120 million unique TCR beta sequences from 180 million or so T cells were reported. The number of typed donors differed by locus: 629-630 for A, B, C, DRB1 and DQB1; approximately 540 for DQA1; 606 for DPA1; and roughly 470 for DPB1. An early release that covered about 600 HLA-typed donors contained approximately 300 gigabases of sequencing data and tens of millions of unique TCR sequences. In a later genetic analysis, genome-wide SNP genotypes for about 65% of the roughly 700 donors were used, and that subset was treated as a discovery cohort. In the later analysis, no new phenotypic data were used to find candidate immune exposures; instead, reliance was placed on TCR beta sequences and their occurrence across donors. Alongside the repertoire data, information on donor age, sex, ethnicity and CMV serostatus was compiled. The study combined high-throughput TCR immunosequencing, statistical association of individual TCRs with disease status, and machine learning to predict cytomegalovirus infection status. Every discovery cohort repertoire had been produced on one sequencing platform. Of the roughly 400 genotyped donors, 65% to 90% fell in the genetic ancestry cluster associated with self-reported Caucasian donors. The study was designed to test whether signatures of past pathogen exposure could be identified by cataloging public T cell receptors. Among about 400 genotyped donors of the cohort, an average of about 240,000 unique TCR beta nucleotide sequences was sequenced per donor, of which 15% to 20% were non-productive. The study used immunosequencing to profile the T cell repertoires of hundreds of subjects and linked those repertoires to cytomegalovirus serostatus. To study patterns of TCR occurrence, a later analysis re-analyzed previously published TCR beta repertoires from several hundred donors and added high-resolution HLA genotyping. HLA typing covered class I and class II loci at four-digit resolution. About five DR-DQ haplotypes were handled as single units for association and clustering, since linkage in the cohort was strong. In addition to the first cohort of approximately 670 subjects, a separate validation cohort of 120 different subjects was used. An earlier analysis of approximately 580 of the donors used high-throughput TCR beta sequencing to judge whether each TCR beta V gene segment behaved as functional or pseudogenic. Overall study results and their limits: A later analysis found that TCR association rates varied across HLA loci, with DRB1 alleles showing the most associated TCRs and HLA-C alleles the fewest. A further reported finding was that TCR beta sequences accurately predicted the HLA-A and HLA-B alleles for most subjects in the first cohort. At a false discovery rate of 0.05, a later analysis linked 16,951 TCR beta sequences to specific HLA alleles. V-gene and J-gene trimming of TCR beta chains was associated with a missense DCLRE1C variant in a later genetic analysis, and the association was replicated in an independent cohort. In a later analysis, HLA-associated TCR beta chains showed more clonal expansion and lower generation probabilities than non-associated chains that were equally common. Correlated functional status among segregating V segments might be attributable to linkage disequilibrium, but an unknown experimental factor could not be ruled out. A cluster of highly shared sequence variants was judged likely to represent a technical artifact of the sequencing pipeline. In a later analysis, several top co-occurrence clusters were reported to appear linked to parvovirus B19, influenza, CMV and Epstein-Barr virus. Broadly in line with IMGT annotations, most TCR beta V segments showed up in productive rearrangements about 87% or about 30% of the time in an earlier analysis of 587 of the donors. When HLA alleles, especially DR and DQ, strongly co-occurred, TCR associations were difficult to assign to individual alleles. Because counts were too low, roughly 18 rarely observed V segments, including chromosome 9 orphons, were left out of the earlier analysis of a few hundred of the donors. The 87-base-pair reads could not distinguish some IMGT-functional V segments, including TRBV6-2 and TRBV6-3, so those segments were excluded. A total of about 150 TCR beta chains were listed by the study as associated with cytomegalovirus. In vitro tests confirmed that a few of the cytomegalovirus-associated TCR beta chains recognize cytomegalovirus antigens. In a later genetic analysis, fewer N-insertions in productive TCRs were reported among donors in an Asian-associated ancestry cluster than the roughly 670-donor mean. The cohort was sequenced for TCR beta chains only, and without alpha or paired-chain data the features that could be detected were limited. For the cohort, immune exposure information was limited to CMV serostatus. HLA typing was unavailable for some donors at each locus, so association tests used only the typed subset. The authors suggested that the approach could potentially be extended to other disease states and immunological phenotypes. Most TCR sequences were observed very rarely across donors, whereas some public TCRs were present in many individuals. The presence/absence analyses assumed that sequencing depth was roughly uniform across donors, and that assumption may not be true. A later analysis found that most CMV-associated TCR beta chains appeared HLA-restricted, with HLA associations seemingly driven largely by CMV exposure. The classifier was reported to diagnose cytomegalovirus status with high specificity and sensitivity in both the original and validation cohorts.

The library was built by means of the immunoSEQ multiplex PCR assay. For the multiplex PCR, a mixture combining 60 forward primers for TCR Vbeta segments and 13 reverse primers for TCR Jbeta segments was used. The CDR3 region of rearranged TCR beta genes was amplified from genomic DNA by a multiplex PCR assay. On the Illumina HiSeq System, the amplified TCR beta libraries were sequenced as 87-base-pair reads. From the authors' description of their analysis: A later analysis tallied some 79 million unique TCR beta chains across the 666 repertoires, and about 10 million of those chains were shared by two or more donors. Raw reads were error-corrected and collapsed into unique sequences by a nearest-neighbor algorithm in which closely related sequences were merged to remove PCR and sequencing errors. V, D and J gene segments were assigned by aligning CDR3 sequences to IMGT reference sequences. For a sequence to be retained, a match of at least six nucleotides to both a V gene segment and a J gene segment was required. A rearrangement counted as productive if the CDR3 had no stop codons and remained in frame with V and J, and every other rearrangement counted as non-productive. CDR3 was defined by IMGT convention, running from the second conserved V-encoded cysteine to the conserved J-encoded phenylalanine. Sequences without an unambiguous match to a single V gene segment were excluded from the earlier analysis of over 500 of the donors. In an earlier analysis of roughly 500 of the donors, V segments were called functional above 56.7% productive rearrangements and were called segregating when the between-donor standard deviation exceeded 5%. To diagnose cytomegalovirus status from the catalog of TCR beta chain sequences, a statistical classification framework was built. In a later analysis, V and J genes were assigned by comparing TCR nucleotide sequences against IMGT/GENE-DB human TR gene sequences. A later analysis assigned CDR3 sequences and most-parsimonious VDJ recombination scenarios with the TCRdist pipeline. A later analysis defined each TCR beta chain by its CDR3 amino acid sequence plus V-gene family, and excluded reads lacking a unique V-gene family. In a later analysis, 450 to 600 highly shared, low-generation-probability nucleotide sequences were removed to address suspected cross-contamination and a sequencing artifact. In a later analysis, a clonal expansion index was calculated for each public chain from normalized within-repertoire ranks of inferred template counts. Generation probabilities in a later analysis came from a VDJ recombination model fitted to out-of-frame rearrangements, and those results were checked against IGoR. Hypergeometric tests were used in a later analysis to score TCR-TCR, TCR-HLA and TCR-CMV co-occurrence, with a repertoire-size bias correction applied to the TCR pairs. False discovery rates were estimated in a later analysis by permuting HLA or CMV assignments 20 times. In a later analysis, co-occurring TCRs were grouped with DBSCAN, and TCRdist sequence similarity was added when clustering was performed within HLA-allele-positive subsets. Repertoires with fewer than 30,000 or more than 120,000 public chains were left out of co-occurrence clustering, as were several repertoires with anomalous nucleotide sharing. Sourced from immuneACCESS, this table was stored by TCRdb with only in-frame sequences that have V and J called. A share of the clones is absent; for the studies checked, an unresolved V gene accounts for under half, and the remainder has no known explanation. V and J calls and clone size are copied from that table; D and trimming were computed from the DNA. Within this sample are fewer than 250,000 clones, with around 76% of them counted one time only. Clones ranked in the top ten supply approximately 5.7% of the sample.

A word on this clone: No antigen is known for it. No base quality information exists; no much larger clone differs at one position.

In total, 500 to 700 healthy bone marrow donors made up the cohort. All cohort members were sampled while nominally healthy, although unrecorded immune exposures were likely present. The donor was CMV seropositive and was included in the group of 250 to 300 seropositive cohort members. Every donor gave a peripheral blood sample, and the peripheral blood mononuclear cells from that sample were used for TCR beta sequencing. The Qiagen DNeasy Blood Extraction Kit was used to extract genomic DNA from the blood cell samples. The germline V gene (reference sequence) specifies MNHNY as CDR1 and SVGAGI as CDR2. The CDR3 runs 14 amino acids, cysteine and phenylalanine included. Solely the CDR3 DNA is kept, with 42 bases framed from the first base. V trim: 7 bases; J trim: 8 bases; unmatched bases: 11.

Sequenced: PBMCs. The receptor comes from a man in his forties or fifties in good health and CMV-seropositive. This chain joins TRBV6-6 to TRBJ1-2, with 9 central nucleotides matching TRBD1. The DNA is TGTGCCAGCAAGAGGGGGGACAGGGTTTTAGGCTACACCTTC. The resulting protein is CASKRGDRVLGYTF.